Below are 14 T cell receptor beta chains sequenced from a single sample in a study of cytomegalovirus exposure and HLA in healthy donors. Clones were sequenced by immunoSEQ multiplex PCR, and TCRdb holds only the in-frame ones, with some missing. In the table there are roughly 220,000 clones, over 70% of which are singletons. Sequenced input: PBMCs. The receptors derive from a woman in her 30s in good health and CMV-seropositive.

This clone was seen only a few times. The chain employs TRBV6-1 and TRBJ1-5, with a possible D match to TRBD1 (5 bases). The CDR3 runs 15 residues. Germline values: CDR1 MNHNS, CDR2 SASEGT. V was shortened by 6 bases and J by 5 bases, with 17 bases between the two germline ends. CDR3 DNA sequence: TGTGCCAGCAGCACCACCGGGGCTCCCCATCAGCCCCAGCATTTT. This translates into CASSTTGAPHQPQHF.

This chain connects TRBV6-1 to TRBJ2-5; D ambiguous. The CDR3 covers 15 residues. The germline V and J ends were trimmed by 2 bases and 5 bases, with 15 bases remaining between them. Germline CDR1 reads MNHNS; CDR2 reads SASEGT. The CDR3 DNA reads TGTGCCAGCAGTGAAAGTGTGGGCTTTTCGGAGACCCAGTACTTC. Translated: CASSESVGFSETQYF.

The J gene is TRBJ1-3, the V gene TRBV7-6; D gene ambiguous. There are 13 residues in the CDR3. V was pared by 3 bases and J by 3 bases, with 6 bases between. Germline CDR1 SGHVS, CDR2 FNYEAQ. CDR3 region: CASSFGYGNTIYF. The CDR3 DNA follows: TGTGCCAGCAGCTTCGGTTATGGAAACACCATATATTTT.

This chain uses TRBV5-1 with TRBJ2-1, with D uncertain. With 0 bases removed from V and 4 bases from J, the gap between germline ends came to 14 bases. The V gene's germline CDR1 is SGHRS and CDR2 YFSETQ. CDR3 length: 16 amino acids. The CDR3 sequence: CASSLGGTNHYNEQFF. The CDR3 nucleotides read TGCGCCAGCAGCTTGGGAGGTACAAACCATTACAATGAGCAGTTCTTC. The full variable domain, rest sourced from reference TRBV5-1 and TRBJ2-1, is KAGVTQTPRYLIKTRGQQVTLSCSPISGHRSVSWYQQTPGQGLQFLFEYFSETQRNKGNFPGRFSGRQFSNSRSEMNVSTLELGDSALYLCASSLGGTNHYNEQFFGPGTRLTVL.

This chain joins TRBV19 and TRBJ1-5, with D hard to call. With 0 bases removed from V and 7 bases from J, the gap between germline ends came to 25 bases. The CDR3 covers 19 residues. Germline CDR1 is LNHDA and CDR2 is SQIVND (reference sequence). Here the CDR3 DNA reads TGTGCCAGTAGTATAGAGGTAAATAGCCCTATCCGGGGTTGGCAGCCCCAGCATTTT. This translates into CASSIEVNSPIRGWQPQHF.

The V and J genes are TRBV7-3 and TRBJ2-5; 11 nucleotides match TRBD2. From germline, CDR1 is SGHTA and CDR2 FQGTGA. CDR3 size: 16 residues. Trimming at V came to 1 base and at J to 2 bases, leaving 3 bases not matched to a gene. CDR3 DNA sequence: TGTGCCAGCAGCTTAAAGGGACTAGCGGCTCAAGAGACCCAGTACTTC. This sequence encodes CASSLKGLAAQETQYF.

The chain combines TRBV5-1 with TRBJ2-2, with unresolved D. CDR1 and CDR2 from the germline V gene are SGHRS and YFSETQ. This CDR3 region has 13 residues. V lost 2 bases and J lost 5, with 7 bases in between. The CDR3 DNA sequence: TGCGCCAGCAGCTTTAGGAATACCGGGGAGCTGTTTTTT. Amino acid sequence: CASSFRNTGELFF.

The chain joins TRBV5-6 to TRBJ2-2; D call uncertain. CDR1 is SGHDT and CDR2 is YYEEEE in the germline V gene. Trimming left V 2 bases short and J 5 bases short, with 10 bases between. The length of the CDR3 is 14 residues. The CDR3 DNA follows: TGTGCCAGCAGCTTCTGGGTTCGGACCGGGGAGCTGTTTTTT. Its translation is CASSFWVRTGELFF.

V gene TRBV6-5 combines with J gene TRBJ1-1; 7 bases match TRBD1. The V and J ends lost 2 bases and 4 bases, in that order; junction bases with no gene match: 4. The CDR3 totals 14 residues. CDR1 is MNHEY, CDR2 SVGAGI, per germline. CDR3 region: CASSYDREGTEAFF. The CDR3, as DNA: TGTGCCAGCAGTTACGACAGGGAGGGCACTGAAGCTTTCTTT.

This chain connects TRBV30 to TRBJ1-2, with D hard to call. V was clipped by 3 bases and J by 8 bases, with 13 bases between them. This CDR3 is 12 amino acids long. In germline, CDR1 is GTSNPN, CDR2 SVGIG (reference sequence). Here the CDR3 reads CAWREDLRGYTF. The CDR3 DNA reads TGTGCCTGGAGAGAGGATTTGCGGGGCTACACCTTC.

This clone was seen once. The V gene is TRBV30, the J gene TRBJ2-1; tentatively, D is TRBD2 (5 bases). Germline CDR1 is GTSNPN and CDR2 is SVGIG (reference sequence). Trimming removed 4 bases at V and 0 bases at J, with 10 bases between. The CDR3 contains 14 residues. CDR3 DNA: TGTGCCTGGAACCCGGGGAGCTCCTACAATGAGCAGTTCTTC. It yields the protein CAWNPGSSYNEQFF.

The rearrangement links TRBV9 to TRBJ1-5, with 7 bases aligning to TRBD1. The length of the CDR3 is 14 residues. J gave up 3 bases and V 7 bases, and 7 bases lay outside the gene matches. Germline V gene data show CDR1 as SGDLS and CDR2 as YYNGEE. This chain's CDR3 is CASSTGQANQPQHF. CDR3 nucleotide sequence: TGTGCCAGCTCGACCGGACAGGCCAATCAGCCCCAGCATTTT.

CDR3 sequence reads: CAWSVRRGYNEQFF. The DNA for the CDR3 is TGTGCCTGGAGTGTACGGCGGGGTTACAATGAGCAGTTCTTC. The rearrangement links TRBV30 to TRBJ2-1, with D perhaps TRBD2 (6 bases). V was trimmed by 0 bases and J by 4 bases, leaving 10 bases between them. The CDR3 loop spans 14 amino acids. The germline gives CDR1 GTSNPN, CDR2 SVGIG (reference sequence).

This chain joins TRBV6-1 and TRBJ1-5; D gene uncertain. V was trimmed by 3 bases and J by 0 bases, leaving 9 bases between them. The CDR3 contains 15 residues. Germline V gene sequence: CDR1 MNHNS, CDR2 SASEGT. The CDR3 region is CASSEWGSSNQPQHF. As DNA, the CDR3 is TGTGCCAGCAGTGAGTGGGGAAGTAGCAATCAGCCCCAGCATTTT.